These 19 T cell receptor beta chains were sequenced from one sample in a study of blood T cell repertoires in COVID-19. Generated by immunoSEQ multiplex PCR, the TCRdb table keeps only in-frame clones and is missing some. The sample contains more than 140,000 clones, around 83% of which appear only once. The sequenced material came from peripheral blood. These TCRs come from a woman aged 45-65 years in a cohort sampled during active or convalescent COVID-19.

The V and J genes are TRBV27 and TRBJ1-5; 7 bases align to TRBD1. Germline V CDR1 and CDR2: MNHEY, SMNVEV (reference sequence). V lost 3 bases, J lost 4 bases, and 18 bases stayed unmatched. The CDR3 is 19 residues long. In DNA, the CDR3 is TGTGCCAGCAGTTTCCGAACGCCAAAGGGGGCGGTCGGAAATCAGCCCCAGCATTTT. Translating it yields CASSFRTPKGAVGNQPQHF.

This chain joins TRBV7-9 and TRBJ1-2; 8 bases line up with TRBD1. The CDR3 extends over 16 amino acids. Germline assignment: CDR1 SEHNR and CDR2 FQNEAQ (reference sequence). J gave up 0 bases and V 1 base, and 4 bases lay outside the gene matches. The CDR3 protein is CASSLGQGAPNYGYTF. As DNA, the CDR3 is TGTGCCAGCAGCTTAGGGCAGGGGGCTCCTAACTATGGCTACACCTTC.

CDR3 coding DNA: TGTGCCAGCAGCTTAGAGGGACACCGGAACACTGAAGCTTTCTTT. Its protein product is CASSLEGHRNTEAFF. J is TRBJ1-1 and V is TRBV7-9, with D possibly matching TRBD1 (6 bases). This CDR3 has 15 amino acids. Looked up from germline, CDR1 is SEHNR and CDR2 is FQNEAQ (reference sequence). V dropped 1 base and J dropped 1 base, with 10 bases sitting between them.

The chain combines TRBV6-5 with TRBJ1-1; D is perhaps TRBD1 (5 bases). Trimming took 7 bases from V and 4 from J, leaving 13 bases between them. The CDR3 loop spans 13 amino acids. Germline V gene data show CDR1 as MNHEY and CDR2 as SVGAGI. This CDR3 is CASKQGEGTEAFF. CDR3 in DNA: TGTGCCAGCAAACAAGGGGAGGGCACTGAAGCTTTCTTT.

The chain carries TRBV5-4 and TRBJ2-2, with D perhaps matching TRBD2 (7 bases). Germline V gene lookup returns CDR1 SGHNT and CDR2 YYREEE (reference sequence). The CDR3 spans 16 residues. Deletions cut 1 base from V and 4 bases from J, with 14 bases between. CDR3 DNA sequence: TGTGCCAGCAGCTTGCCGGCGGGGGCGGGCACCGGGGAGCTGTTTTTT. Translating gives CASSLPAGAGTGELFF.

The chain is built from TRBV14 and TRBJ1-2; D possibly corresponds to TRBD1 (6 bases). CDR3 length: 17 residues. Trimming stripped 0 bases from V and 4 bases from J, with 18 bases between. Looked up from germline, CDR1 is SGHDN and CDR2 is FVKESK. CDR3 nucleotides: TGTGCCAGCAGCCAAGATCCCCTAAGACAGGAGGCCTATGGCTACACCTTC. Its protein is CASSQDPLRQEAYGYTF.

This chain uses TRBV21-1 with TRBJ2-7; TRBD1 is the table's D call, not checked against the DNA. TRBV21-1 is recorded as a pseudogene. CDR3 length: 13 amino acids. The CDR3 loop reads CASSQGLRVEQYF. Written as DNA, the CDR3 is TGTGCCAGCAGCCAGGGGCTCAGGGTTGAGCAGTACTTC.

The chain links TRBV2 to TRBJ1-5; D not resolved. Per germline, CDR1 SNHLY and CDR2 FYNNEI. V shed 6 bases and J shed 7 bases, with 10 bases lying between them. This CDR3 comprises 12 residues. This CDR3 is CASRLNSQPQHF. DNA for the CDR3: TGTGCCAGCAGACTAAACTCGCAGCCCCAGCATTTT.

The CDR3 DNA follows: TGTGCCATCAGGGGAATACAGGGATTGAACACTGAAGCTTTCTTT. Its protein is CAIRGIQGLNTEAFF. The chain is built from TRBV10-3 and TRBJ1-1; weak D call: TRBD1 (6 bases). Germline V lookup: CDR1 ENHRY, CDR2 SYGVKD. CDR3 length: 15 amino acids. V gave up 6 bases and J gave up 0 bases, with 14 bases separating them.

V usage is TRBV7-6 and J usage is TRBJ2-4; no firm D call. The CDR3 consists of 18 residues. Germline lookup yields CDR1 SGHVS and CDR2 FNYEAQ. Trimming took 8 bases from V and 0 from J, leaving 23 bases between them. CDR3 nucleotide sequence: TGTGCCAGCCCAAGAGTAGCCGAGGCCCTCCTAGCCAAAAACATTCAGTACTTC. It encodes CASPRVAEALLAKNIQYF. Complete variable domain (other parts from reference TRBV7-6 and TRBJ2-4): GAGVSQSPRYKVTKRGQDVALRCDPISGHVSLYWYRQALGQGPEFLTYFNYEAQQDKSGLPNDRFSAERPEGSISTLTIQRTEQRDSAMYRCASPRVAEALLAKNIQYFGAGTRLSVL.

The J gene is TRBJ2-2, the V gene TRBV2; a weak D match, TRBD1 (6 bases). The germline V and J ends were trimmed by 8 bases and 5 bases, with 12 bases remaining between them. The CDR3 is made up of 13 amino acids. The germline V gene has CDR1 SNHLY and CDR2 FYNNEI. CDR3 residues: CASSPQGTGELFF. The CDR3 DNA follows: TGTGCCAGCTCACCTCAGGGGACCGGGGAGCTGTTTTTT.

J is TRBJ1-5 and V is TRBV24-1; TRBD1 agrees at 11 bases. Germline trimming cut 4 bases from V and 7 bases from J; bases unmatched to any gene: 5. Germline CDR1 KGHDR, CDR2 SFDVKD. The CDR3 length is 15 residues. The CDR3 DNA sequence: TGTGCCACCAGTGACGGACAGGGGGCAGGACAGCCCCAGCATTTT. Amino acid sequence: CATSDGQGAGQPQHF.

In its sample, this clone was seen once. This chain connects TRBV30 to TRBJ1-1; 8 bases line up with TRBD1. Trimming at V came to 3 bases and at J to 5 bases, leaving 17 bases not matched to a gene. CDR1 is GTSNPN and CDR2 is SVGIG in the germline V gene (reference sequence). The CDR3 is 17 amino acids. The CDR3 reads CAWSTRDRSYRATEAFF. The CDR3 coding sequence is TGTGCCTGGAGCACCCGGGACAGGTCATACAGGGCGACTGAAGCTTTCTTT.

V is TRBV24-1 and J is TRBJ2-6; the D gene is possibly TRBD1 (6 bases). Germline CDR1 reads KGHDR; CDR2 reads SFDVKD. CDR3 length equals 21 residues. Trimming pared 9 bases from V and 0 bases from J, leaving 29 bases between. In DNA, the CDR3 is TGTGCCACCCATTGTCGCTACCCTTCCTGGACAGTCAGCTCTGGGGCCAACGTCCTGACTTTC. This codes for CATHCRYPSWTVSSGANVLTF.

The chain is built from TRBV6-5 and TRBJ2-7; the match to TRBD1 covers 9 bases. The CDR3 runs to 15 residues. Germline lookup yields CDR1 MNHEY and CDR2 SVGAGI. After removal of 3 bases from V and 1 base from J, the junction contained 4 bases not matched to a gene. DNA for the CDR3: TGTGCCAGCAGTTATAGAGGACAGGGGTCCTACGAGCAGTACTTC. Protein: CASSYRGQGSYEQYF.

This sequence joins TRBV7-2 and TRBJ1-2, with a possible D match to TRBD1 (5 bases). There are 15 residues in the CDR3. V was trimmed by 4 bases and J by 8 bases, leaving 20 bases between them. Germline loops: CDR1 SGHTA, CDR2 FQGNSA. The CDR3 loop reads CASSSTGTLREGYTF. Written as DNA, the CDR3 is TGTGCCAGCAGCTCAACCGGGACTCTTAGGGAGGGCTACACCTTC.

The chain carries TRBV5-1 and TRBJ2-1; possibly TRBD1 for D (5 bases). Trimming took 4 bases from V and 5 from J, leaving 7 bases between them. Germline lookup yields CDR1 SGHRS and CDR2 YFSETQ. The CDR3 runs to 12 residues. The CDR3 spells CASSRQNNEQFF. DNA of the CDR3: TGCGCCAGCAGCAGACAGAACAATGAGCAGTTCTTC.

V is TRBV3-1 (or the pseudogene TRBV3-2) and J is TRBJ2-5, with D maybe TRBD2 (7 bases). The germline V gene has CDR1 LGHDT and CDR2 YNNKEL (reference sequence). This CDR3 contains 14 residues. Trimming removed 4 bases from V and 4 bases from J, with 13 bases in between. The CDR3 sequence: CASSRRGLGETQYF. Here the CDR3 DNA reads TGTGCCAGCAGCCGGCGGGGGCTGGGAGAGACCCAGTACTTC.

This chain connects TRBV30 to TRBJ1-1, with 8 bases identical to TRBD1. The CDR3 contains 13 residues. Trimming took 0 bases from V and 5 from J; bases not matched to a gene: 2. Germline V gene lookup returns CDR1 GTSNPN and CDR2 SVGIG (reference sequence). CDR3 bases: TGTGCCTGGAGTGTAACAGGGGGGACTGAAGCTTTCTTT. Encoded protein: CAWSVTGGTEAFF.